This T cell receptor (beta chain) was profiled in a study of CD8 T cells in ankylosing spondylitis. Study results and caveats: Significant enrichment of disease-linked clones was reported in matched ankylosing spondylitis synovial fluid. Clones that were linked to disease were CD8+ and were relatively rare in peripheral blood.

At least ten counts were recorded for this clonotype. Its antigen is as yet unknown. Quantitative molecular-barcoded 5'-RACE generated the TCR beta libraries. Each CDR3 protein is one row after TCRdb ran MiXCR on the 5' RACE reads. The sample contains 200,000 to 300,000 distinct CDR3 sequences, under 8.5% of which appear only once. V lost 5 bases and J 7 bases, leaving 15 bases between the germline ends. Germline V CDR1 and CDR2: SGHTA, FQGNSA. The CDR3 runs to 13 residues. The receptor was derived from a female donor with ankylosing spondylitis or in good health (not recorded which). The V gene is TRBV7-2, the J gene TRBJ2-7; D is tentatively TRBD1 or TRBD2 (5 bases each). Sequencing was done on a sample of blood, either unsorted or a sorted T cell fraction (not recorded which). The CDR3 coding sequence is TGTGCCAGCAGCCCTACCGGGGCTAGGGAGCAGTACTTC. It codes for CASSPTGAREQYF.